These 20 T cell receptor beta chains were all obtained from the same sample, sequenced in a study of blood T cell repertoires in COVID-19. TCRdb's copy holds only in-frame clones and misses some; the assay was immunoSEQ multiplex PCR. The repertoire includes around 150,000 clones, around 74% of them detected once, and approximately 2.6% sits in the top ten. Sequenced input: peripheral blood. These receptors came from a man between 65 and 85 years old with acute or convalescent COVID-19.

The chain joins TRBV7-4 to TRBJ2-7; 12 positions agree with TRBD2. This CDR3 contains 15 residues. Germline lookup yields CDR1 SGHVT and CDR2 SQSDAQ. V lost 4 bases and J lost 7; bases outside the gene matches: 8. CDR3 sequence (DNA): TGTGCCAGCAGCTCTAGACTAGCGGGGGCCCGAGAGCAGTACTTC. This translates into CASSSRLAGAREQYF.

The CDR3, as DNA: TGTGCCAGCTCACCCACGGGCCGGGGGTTGAACACTGAAGCTTTCTTT. Translation gives CASSPTGRGLNTEAFF. The chain carries TRBV18 and TRBJ1-1, with a weak D call TRBD1 (5 bases). Between the trimmed V and J ends, which lost 3 bases and 0 bases, there was a span of 14 bases. The CDR3 runs to 16 residues. Germline CDR1 and CDR2: KGHSH and LQKENI.

This clone was recorded once. This sequence joins TRBV28 and TRBJ2-3; TRBD2 agrees at 7 bases. Germline V CDR1 and CDR2: MDHEN, SYDVKM. Trimming cost V 7 bases and J 4 bases; bases outside gene matches: 5. The CDR3 consists of 13 residues. The CDR3 here is CASTLGGSDTQYF. CDR3 bases: TGTGCCAGCACCCTCGGGGGGTCAGATACGCAGTATTTT. Supplemented by reference TRBV28 and TRBJ2-3, the full variable domain reads DVKVTQSSRYLVKRTGEKVFLECVQDMDHENMFWYRQDPGLGLRLIYFSYDVKMKEKGDIPEGYSVSREKKERFSLILESASTNQTSMYLCASTLGGSDTQYFGPGTRLTVL.

The V gene is TRBV6-5, the J gene TRBJ2-3; D perhaps matches TRBD2 (5 bases). With 0 bases removed from V and 2 bases from J, the gap between germline ends came to 9 bases. Germline V lookup: CDR1 MNHEY, CDR2 SVGAGI. The CDR3 has 15 amino acids. The CDR3 loop reads CASSYSAGDTDTQYF. CDR3 coding DNA: TGTGCCAGCAGTTACTCAGCCGGGGACACAGATACGCAGTATTTT.

This chain joins TRBV23-1 and TRBJ1-2; 8 positions match TRBD1. TRBV23-1 is placed among ORFs of uncertain function. The CDR3 extends over 18 amino acids. J gave up 4 bases and V 0 bases, and 13 bases lay outside the gene matches. The DNA for the CDR3 is TGCGCCAGCAGTCAATCCTGGGACAGGAGATGGGTCATCTATGGCTACACCTTC. Translation: CASSQSWDRRWVIYGYTF.

This clone was observed once. The rearrangement links TRBV28 to TRBJ2-3; D gene unclear. In germline, CDR1 is MDHEN, CDR2 SYDVKM. The CDR3 runs 12 residues. Trimming pared 1 base from V and 4 bases from J, leaving 3 bases between. Here the CDR3 DNA reads TGTGCCAGCAGTTTATTAGCAGATACGCAGTATTTT. Translated: CASSLLADTQYF.

V and J are TRBV6-6 and TRBJ2-2, with 8 bases lining up with TRBD1. The V segment lost 6 bases and the J segment 7 bases; nucleotides outside the gene matches: 7. The germline V gene has CDR1 MNHNY and CDR2 SVGAGI (reference sequence). The CDR3 is made up of 14 amino acids. Here the CDR3 DNA reads TGTGCCAGCAGCACCAGGGGGCAGGGCGGGGAGCTGTTTTTT. It translates to CASSTRGQGGELFF.

The chain recombines TRBV3-1 (or the pseudogene TRBV3-2) with TRBJ2-3, with D hard to call. Trimming removed 3 bases from V and 3 bases from J, with 4 bases in between. The CDR3 runs 12 residues. Germline V lookup: CDR1 LGHDT, CDR2 YNNKEL (reference sequence). This CDR3 is CASSQRTDTQYF. CDR3 in DNA: TGTGCCAGCAGCCAGAGGACAGATACGCAGTATTTT.

The chain links TRBV6-1 to TRBJ1-1; 9 bases line up with TRBD1. The CDR3 spans 17 residues. CDR1 and CDR2 (germline): MNHNS, SASEGT. The trim removed 4 bases at V and 0 bases at J, leaving 9 bases unmatched. This chain's CDR3 is CASSVFWTGVMNTEAFF. The CDR3 region has the DNA TGTGCCAGCAGTGTGTTTTGGACAGGGGTTATGAACACTGAAGCTTTCTTT.

This clone appeared once. This chain links TRBV6-5 with TRBJ2-2; 7 bases map to TRBD1. Germline lookup yields CDR1 MNHEY and CDR2 SVGAGI. The V and J ends lost 6 bases and 2 bases, in that order; junction bases with no gene match: 3. The CDR3 is 14 residues long. The CDR3 region has the DNA TGTGCCAGCAGAGGGGGCCTTAACACCGGGGAGCTGTTTTTT. It is translated as CASRGGLNTGELFF.

This clone was counted a few times. This chain uses TRBV12-3 or TRBV12-4 with TRBJ1-3; 8 bases are a match to TRBD1. The CDR3 length is 11 residues. The junction had 6 bases not matched to a gene; V was cut back by 5 bases and J by 15 bases. The CDR3 reads CASSAGQGSYF. The CDR3 DNA reads TGTGCCAGCAGTGCCGGACAGGGTTCATATTTT.

This clone came up a few times. The chain joins TRBV19 to TRBJ2-2; D gene ambiguous. With 4 bases removed from V and 1 base from J, the gap between germline ends came to 7 bases. The CDR3 extends over 14 amino acids. In germline, CDR1 is LNHDA, CDR2 SQIVND (reference sequence). The CDR3 sequence is CASSKIKNTGELFF. The CDR3 nucleotides are TGTGCCAGTAGTAAAATCAAGAACACCGGGGAGCTGTTTTTT.

The J gene is TRBJ2-7, the V gene TRBV24-1; D perhaps matches TRBD2 (6 bases). This CDR3 region has 13 residues. The germline V gene has CDR1 KGHDR and CDR2 SFDVKD. V was cut by 1 base and J by 7 bases, with 10 bases left in between. The CDR3 nucleotides are TGTGCCACCAGTGATTTTCCCGCGGGGGAGCAGTACTTC. This gives the protein CATSDFPAGEQYF.

This chain connects TRBV19 to TRBJ2-5, with D possibly TRBD1 on 7 matching bases. The ends were cut back, 9 bases at V and 4 bases at J, with 27 bases in the middle. CDR1 LNHDA and CDR2 SQIVND come from the germline V gene (reference sequence). This CDR3 has 17 residues. This chain's CDR3 is CASRGFGSGRYPETQYF. DNA of the CDR3: TGTGCCAGCAGGGGGTTCGGTAGCGGCAGATACCCAGAGACCCAGTACTTC.

The chain joins TRBV6-5 to TRBJ1-1; 7 bases fit TRBD1. Germline loops: CDR1 MNHEY, CDR2 SVGAGI. Trimming took 3 bases from V and 0 from J; bases not matched to a gene: 4. The CDR3 is 15 amino acids. The chain's CDR3 is CASSYQGGMNTEAFF. The DNA of the CDR3 is TGTGCCAGCAGTTATCAAGGGGGCATGAACACTGAAGCTTTCTTT.

The chain recombines TRBV28 with TRBJ2-2; D is perhaps TRBD2 (6 bases). The CDR3 sequence is 15 residues long. V lost 5 bases and J 5 bases, leaving 15 bases between the germline ends. Germline CDR1 is MDHEN and CDR2 is SYDVKM. CDR3 amino acids: CASSPRTTGTGELFF. The DNA for the CDR3 is TGTGCCAGCAGTCCTCGGACTACCGGGACCGGGGAGCTGTTTTTT.

V and J are TRBV6-5 and TRBJ1-1; maybe TRBD1 (5 bases). Trimming pared 0 bases from V and 3 bases from J, leaving 14 bases between. CDR1 MNHEY and CDR2 SVGAGI come from the germline V gene. CDR3 length: 16 amino acids. CDR3 coding DNA: TGTGCCAGCAGTTACTCGTTGATGGGGGGTTACACTGAAGCTTTCTTT. Its translation: CASSYSLMGGYTEAFF.

This chain joins TRBV6-5 and TRBJ1-5; no definite D call. The V gene lost 0 bases and the J gene lost 0 bases, with 6 bases spanning the gap. CDR3 length: 15 residues. Germline CDR1 MNHEY, CDR2 SVGAGI. CDR3 loop: CASSYSIGSNQPQHF. In nucleotides, the CDR3 is TGTGCCAGCAGTTACTCAATCGGTAGCAATCAGCCCCAGCATTTT.

The DNA of the CDR3 is TGCGCCAGCAGGCTTACTCAAACAGGGGGTGGTGGCTACACCTTC. Protein sequence: CASRLTQTGGGGYTF. This chain uses TRBV5-1 with TRBJ1-2; 8 bases agree with TRBD1. Germline CDR1 and CDR2: SGHRS and YFSETQ. The CDR3 is 15 residues long. The junction had 13 bases not matched to a gene; V was cut back by 5 bases and J by 7 bases. Drawing the rest from reference TRBV5-1 and TRBJ1-2, the complete variable domain is KAGVTQTPRYLIKTRGQQVTLSCSPISGHRSVSWYQQTPGQGLQFLFEYFSETQRNKGNFPGRFSGRQFSNSRSEMNVSTLELGDSALYLCASRLTQTGGGGYTFGSGTRLTVV.

The chain employs TRBV6-5 and TRBJ2-7; 8 bases match TRBD1. CDR3 length: 14 residues. V lost 7 bases and J lost 3; bases outside the gene matches: 8. From germline, CDR1 is MNHEY and CDR2 SVGAGI. The CDR3 spells CASNPGQGFYEQYF. CDR3 nucleotide sequence: TGTGCCAGCAACCCAGGACAGGGATTCTACGAGCAGTACTTC.